This T cell receptor (beta chain) was observed in a study of human T cells and chemical hapten exposure. Study in general: 0.01% DPC was applied to the upper back in patch tests, which were read at 6 days. The study traced per-sample TCR yield variation mainly to small differences in pooled library volumes. Overall study results and limits: While controls formed fewer of them, expanded TCRs formed significantly more large CDR3 similarity clusters.

There are many counts of this clonotype. What it binds is unknown. Time point described: patch test 2, 6 weeks after DPC sensitization. Treatment here: therapeutic diphenylcyclopropenone sensitization with weekly scalp DPC. As the library was built, unique molecular identifiers were attached to individual cDNA molecules. TCRdb re-derived calls from the RACE reads in MiXCR, one entry per CDR3 protein. The sample consists of some 350,000 distinct CDR3 sequences, about 6.9% of them appearing once. The germline V gene has CDR1 SGHAT and CDR2 FQNNGV. V was pared by 2 bases and J by 4 bases, with 12 bases between. This CDR3 spans 15 amino acids.

The genes are TRBV11-2 and TRBJ1-5; no clear D gene. The sequencing used whole blood, collected in connection with sensitization to the hapten diphenylcyclopropenone (DPC). This TCR came from a woman aged 18-35 years with alopecia areata. Some clones in this sample may be carry-over from other donors' samples. The CDR3 is CASSLSGSPNQPQHF. DNA of the CDR3: TGTGCCAGCAGCTTATCGGGCAGCCCGAATCAGCCCCAGCATTTT.